This entry features one T cell receptor beta chain sequence. This entry belongs to a study of blood T cell repertoires in COVID-19. For the study at large: Sources were T cells, B-cell-depleted T cells, or PBMCs; the material itself was cDNA or gDNA.

Produced via immunoSEQ multiplex PCR; TCRdb's table is partial and in-frame only. The sample includes roughly 70,000 clones, more than 80% of them seen just once. This CDR3 has 17 residues. The germline V gene has CDR1 KGHDR and CDR2 SFDVKD. V trimming: 5 bases; J trimming: 0 bases; junction bases outside the gene matches: 7. The source material was peripheral blood. The chain has TRBV24-1 and TRBJ2-1, with 9 positions matching TRBD1. This sequence originates from an elderly woman with active or convalescent COVID-19. The CDR3 protein is CATSGPGQGSSYNEQFF. The CDR3 bases are TGTGCCACCAGTGGGCCGGGACAGGGAAGCTCCTACAATGAGCAGTTCTTC.